This T cell receptor (beta chain) is drawn from a study of tissue T cells after allogeneic stem cell transplantation. The time point denotes: mouse harvest day 7 after allogeneic transplant. Tail vein injection delivered 10^7 T-cell-depleted bone marrow cells and 10^6 splenic CD5+ T cells. This mouse GVHD model was MHC-mismatched B6 to BALB/c, profiled day 7 or 14. Whole-study findings and limits: Few T cell clones were shared across patients, but motif clusters showed tissue-specific shared signatures. In patients and mice, blood and spleen missed much of tissue repertoire.

TCRbeta CDR3 was sequenced at survey depth with template counts. Data came from immunoSEQ multiplex PCR; TCRdb stores just in-frame clones and leaves some out. The sample contains 5,000 to 6,500 clones, roughly 47% of which appear only once. Germline CDR1 is MSHET and CDR2 is SYDVDS. This CDR3 has 13 residues. V was pared by 7 bases and J by 4 bases, with 5 bases of the junction left unmatched. This clone was observed a few times. Its antigen remains unidentified. Each gene name is a mouse one. The sequenced fragment ends 1 residue before the CDR3 boundary, so the rest is inferred from the germline J gene.

Source material: skin. The chain couples TRBV29 to TRBJ2-7, with 9 bases aligning to TRBD1. This TCR came from a female BALB/c mouse given C57BL/6 T cells with graft-versus-host disease after an allogeneic hematopoietic cell transplant. The sequenced part of the CDR3 DNA is TGTGCTAGCACCCCGGGACAGGGTTATGAACAGTAC. Translated, it gives CASTPGQGYEQY. The whole CDR3 protein is CASTPGQGYEQYF.